This T cell receptor (beta chain) was identified in a study of blood T cell repertoires in COVID-19 (dated by TCRdb to 2019 to 2021). In terms of the full investigation: The collaborator samples originated in the United States, Italy and Spain and spanned the acute and convalescent phases of COVID-19. The prospective study material was composed of cDNA or gDNA derived from T cells, B-cell-depleted T cells, or PBMCs. The dataset comprised deeply sampled blood TCRbeta repertoires from subjects exposed to, actively infected with, or recovered from COVID-19. A freely available public database, intended as a resource for researchers studying the immune response to SARS-CoV-2, is where the repertoires were released. Samples came from the ongoing ImmuneRACE study (first 160 participants) plus 1,254 subjects from 6 global collaborators. Nearly every sample came with metadata listing a de-identified subject ID, COVID-19 status, age in years and sex. Where available, HLA class I and class II types were obtained from metadata supplied by the sample provider rather than from assay-based typing.

On this clone: Its antigen has not been determined. No base quality values were provided; no much bigger clone lies one nucleotide off.

TCRbeta CDR3 regions were amplified from genomic DNA by means of the immunoSEQ Assay, a bias-controlled multiplex PCR. As for the authors' bioinformatics: Within the assay, amplification of reference gene primers was used to estimate how many nucleated cells each sample contained. To quantify the absolute abundance of each unique TCRbeta CDR3 rearrangement, sequence reads were collapsed and filtered. Productive Simpson clonality was computed per sample as the square root of Simpson's diversity index over productive rearrangements. TCRdb carries this immuneACCESS record with in-frame sequences only. Its versions omit some clonotypes, under half of them owing to an unresolved V gene in the studies checked, with the rest unexplained. That table gives V, J and clone size, and the DNA gave D and trimming. In all, the sample holds 200,000 to 250,000 clones, and 80% to 90% of those were seen once. The top ten hold roughly 10% of the sample.

There are 13 amino acids in the CDR3, from cysteine to valine inclusive. Here the CDR3 DNA is all that survives: 39 bases in frame from base 1. The germline ends are 16 bases apart after V is trimmed by 6 bases and J by 7 bases. Looking up the germline V gene yields CDR1 MNHEY and CDR2 SVGAGI. Collaborating institutions collected whole blood in K2EDTA tubes following their own protocols. Collaborator samples were shipped for TCRbeta analysis as frozen whole blood, isolated PBMCs, or DNA extracted from either sample type. What the research found in general, with its limitations: The quantity of clinical and demographic metadata differed by source and by participant and was supplied without curation.

The sample taken for sequencing was peripheral blood. The TCR comes from a man aged 50 to 60 with active or convalescent COVID-19. The chain couples TRBV6-5 to TRBJ2-7; the D region possibly corresponds to TRBD1 (5 bases align). The CDR3 amino acid sequence is: CASSPRQGREQYV. The bases are TGTGCCAGCAGCCCCCGGCAGGGTCGGGAGCAGTACGTC.